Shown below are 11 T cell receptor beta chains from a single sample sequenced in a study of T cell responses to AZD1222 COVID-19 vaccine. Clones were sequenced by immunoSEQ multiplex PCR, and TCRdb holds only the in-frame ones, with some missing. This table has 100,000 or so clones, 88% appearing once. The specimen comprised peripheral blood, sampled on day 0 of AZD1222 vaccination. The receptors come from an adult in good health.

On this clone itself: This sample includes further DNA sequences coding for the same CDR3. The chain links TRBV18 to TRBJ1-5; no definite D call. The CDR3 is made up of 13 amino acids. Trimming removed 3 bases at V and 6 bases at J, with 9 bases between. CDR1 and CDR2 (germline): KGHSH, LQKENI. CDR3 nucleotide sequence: TGTGCCAGCTCACCTGGAGGTCGTCAGCCCCAGCATTTT. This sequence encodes CASSPGGRQPQHF. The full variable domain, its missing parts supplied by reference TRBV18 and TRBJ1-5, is NAGVMQNPRHLVRRRGQEARLRCSPMKGHSHVYWYRQLPEEGLKFMVYLQKENIIDESGMPKERFSAEFPKEGPSILRIQQVVRGDSAAYFCASSPGGRQPQHFGDGTRLSIL.

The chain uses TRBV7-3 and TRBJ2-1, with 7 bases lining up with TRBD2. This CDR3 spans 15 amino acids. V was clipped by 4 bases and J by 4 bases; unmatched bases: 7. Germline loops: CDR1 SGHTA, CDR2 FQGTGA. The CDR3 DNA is TGTGCCAGCAGCTCCGCGGGGGTTATTTACAATGAGCAGTTCTTC. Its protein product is CASSSAGVIYNEQFF.

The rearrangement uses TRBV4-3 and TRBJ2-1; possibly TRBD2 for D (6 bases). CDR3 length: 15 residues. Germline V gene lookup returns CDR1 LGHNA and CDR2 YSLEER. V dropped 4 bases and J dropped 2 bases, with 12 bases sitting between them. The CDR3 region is CASSPGRRAYNEQFF. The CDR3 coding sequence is TGCGCCAGCAGCCCGGGGAGGCGGGCCTACAATGAGCAGTTCTTC.

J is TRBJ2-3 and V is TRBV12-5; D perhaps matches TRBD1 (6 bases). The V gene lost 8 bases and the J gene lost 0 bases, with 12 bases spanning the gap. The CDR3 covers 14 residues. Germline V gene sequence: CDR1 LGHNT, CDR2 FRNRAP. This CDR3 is CASSPGVSTDTQYF. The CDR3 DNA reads TGTGCTAGTTCCCCAGGGGTGAGCACAGATACGCAGTATTTT.

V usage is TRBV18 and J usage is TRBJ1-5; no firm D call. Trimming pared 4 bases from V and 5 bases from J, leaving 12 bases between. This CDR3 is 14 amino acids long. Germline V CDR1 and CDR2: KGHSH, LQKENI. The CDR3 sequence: CASSLLGQDQPQHF. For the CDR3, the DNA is TGTGCCAGCTCACTCCTCGGCCAAGATCAGCCCCAGCATTTT.

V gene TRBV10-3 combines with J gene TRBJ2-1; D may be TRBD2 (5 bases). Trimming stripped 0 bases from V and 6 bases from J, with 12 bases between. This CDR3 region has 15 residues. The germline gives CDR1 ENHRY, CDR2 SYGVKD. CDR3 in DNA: TGTGCCATCAGTGAGTCGTCCACTAGTGGCAATGAGCAGTTCTTC. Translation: CAISESSTSGNEQFF.

The CDR3 DNA reads TGTGCCAGCAGCCAAGGGGTTAGTACTGAAGCTTTCTTT. Translating it yields CASSQGVSTEAFF. The J gene is TRBJ1-1, the V gene TRBV3-1 (or the pseudogene TRBV3-2); D not resolved. The CDR3 has 13 amino acids. V gave up 1 base and J gave up 5 bases, with 8 bases separating them. Germline V gives CDR1 LGHDT, CDR2 YNNKEL (reference sequence).

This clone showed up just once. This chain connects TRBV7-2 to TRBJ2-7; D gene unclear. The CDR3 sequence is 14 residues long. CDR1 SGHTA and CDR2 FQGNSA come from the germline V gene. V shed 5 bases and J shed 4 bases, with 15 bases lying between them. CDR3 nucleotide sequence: TGTGCCAGCAGCGCCAACCCTGTGTGGTACGAGCAGTACTTC. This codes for CASSANPVWYEQYF. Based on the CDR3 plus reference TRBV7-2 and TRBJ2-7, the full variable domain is GAGVSQSPSNKVTEKGKDVELRCDPISGHTALYWYRQSLGQGLEFLIYFQGNSAPDKSGLPSDRFSAERTGGSVSTLTIQRTQQEDSAVYLCASSANPVWYEQYFGPGTRLTVT.

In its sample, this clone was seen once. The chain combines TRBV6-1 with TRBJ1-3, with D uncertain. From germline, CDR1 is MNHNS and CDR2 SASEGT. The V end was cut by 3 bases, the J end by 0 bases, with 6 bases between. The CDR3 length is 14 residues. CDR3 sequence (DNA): TGTGCCAGCAGTGAGAAAAGCTCTGGAAACACCATATATTTT. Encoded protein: CASSEKSSGNTIYF.

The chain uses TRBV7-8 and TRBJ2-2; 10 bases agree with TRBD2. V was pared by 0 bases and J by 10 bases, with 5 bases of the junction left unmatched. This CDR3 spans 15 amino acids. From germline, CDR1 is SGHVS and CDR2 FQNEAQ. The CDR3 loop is CASSLAGTSGTELFF. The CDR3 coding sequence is TGTGCCAGCAGCTTAGCGGGTACTAGCGGGACGGAGCTGTTTTTT. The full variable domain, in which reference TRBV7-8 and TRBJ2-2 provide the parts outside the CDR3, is GAGVSQSPRYKVAKRGQDVALRCDPISGHVSLFWYQQALGQGPEFLTYFQNEAQLDKSGLPSDRFFAERPEGSVSTLKIQRTQQEDSAVYLCASSLAGTSGTELFFGEGSRLTVL.

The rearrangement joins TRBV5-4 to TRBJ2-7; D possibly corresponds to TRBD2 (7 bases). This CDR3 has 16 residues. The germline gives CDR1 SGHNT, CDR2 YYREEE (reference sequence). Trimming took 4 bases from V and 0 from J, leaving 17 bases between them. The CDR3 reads CASSRGGAILSYEQYF. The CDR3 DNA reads TGTGCCAGCAGCCGCGGGGGCGCAATCCTCTCCTACGAGCAGTACTTC.